These 15 T cell receptor beta chains originate from one sample sequenced in a study of blood T cell repertoires in COVID-19. Produced via immunoSEQ multiplex PCR; TCRdb's table is partial and in-frame only. Of about 140,000 clones listed, over 80% are singletons. Material for sequencing was peripheral blood. These receptors were taken from a man in his 60s with active or convalescent COVID-19.

This chain uses TRBV6-2 or TRBV6-3 with TRBJ2-3, with 8 bases matching TRBD2. Germline CDR1 reads MNHEY; CDR2 reads SVGEGT. After removal of 0 bases from V and 0 bases from J, the junction contained 2 bases not matched to a gene. This CDR3 comprises 16 residues. The CDR3 reads CASSYSGGRSTDTQYF. The CDR3 DNA follows: TGTGCCAGCAGTTACTCGGGCGGGAGGAGCACAGATACGCAGTATTTT.

The V call is TRBV6-2 or TRBV6-3, the J call TRBJ1-3; D uncertain. Germline CDR1 MNHEY, CDR2 SVGEGT. The length of the CDR3 is 15 residues. Trimming removed 2 bases from V and 0 bases from J, with 8 bases in between. CDR3 in amino acids: CASSYSGSSGNTIYF. CDR3 sequence (DNA): TGTGCCAGCAGTTACAGCGGGAGCTCTGGAAACACCATATATTTT.

This clone has only one observation. The gene calls are TRBV4-1 and TRBJ2-2; D not certain. The CDR3 is 14 amino acids. Trimming took off 4 bases at V and 8 bases at J, with 14 bases between the two ends. CDR1 and CDR2 from the germline V gene are MGHRA and YSYEKL. CDR3 residues: CASSPPGSLGELFF. CDR3 sequence (DNA): TGCGCCAGCAGCCCTCCCGGTAGTTTAGGGGAGCTGTTTTTT.

The chain joins TRBV7-2 to TRBJ2-5, with TRBD1 identical over 7 bases. The CDR3 is made up of 13 amino acids. Germline V gives CDR1 SGHTA, CDR2 FQGNSA. V gave up 5 bases and J gave up 7 bases; unmatched junction bases: 7. CDR3: CASSPTGSGTQYF. Written as DNA, the CDR3 is TGTGCCAGCAGCCCGACAGGGAGCGGGACCCAGTACTTC.

The chain carries TRBV9 and TRBJ1-6, with 11 bases identical to TRBD1. This CDR3 is built from 16 residues. V shed 4 bases, J shed 8 bases, and the junction held 8 bases outside the gene matches. Germline CDR1 SGDLS, CDR2 YYNGEE. CDR3 loop: CASSYGTGGIDSPLHF. CDR3 nucleotides: TGTGCCAGCAGCTACGGGACAGGGGGTATAGATTCACCCCTCCACTTT.

V gene TRBV18 combines with J gene TRBJ1-2; 8 nucleotides align to TRBD1. V lost 5 bases and J lost 0; bases outside the gene matches: 5. CDR1 is KGHSH and CDR2 is LQKENI in the germline V gene. CDR3 length: 15 residues. Here the CDR3 reads CASSTLTGANYGYTF. CDR3 DNA: TGTGCCAGCTCAACCCTGACAGGGGCTAACTATGGCTACACCTTC.

This chain connects TRBV18 to TRBJ2-5; possibly TRBD1 for D (5 bases). Germline lookup yields CDR1 KGHSH and CDR2 LQKENI. The CDR3 sequence is 14 residues long. V shed 6 bases and J shed 5 bases, with 16 bases lying between them. The CDR3 reads CASSPRAGKETQYF. CDR3 in DNA: TGTGCCAGCTCCCCCAGGGCCGGTAAGGAGACCCAGTACTTC.

The chain joins TRBV10-3 to TRBJ2-3; TRBD2 matches 10 bases. CDR1 and CDR2 from the germline V gene are ENHRY and SYGVKD. V was pared by 2 bases and J by 0 bases, with 2 bases of the junction left unmatched. The CDR3 is 16 residues long. Here the CDR3 reads CAISEGLAVSTDTQYF. Written as DNA, the CDR3 is TGTGCCATCAGTGAGGGACTAGCGGTTAGCACAGATACGCAGTATTTT.

This clone was counted between two and nine times. Here the CDR3 reads CARSLPGQPNTGELFF. CDR3 DNA sequence: TGTGCCAGAAGCTTGCCGGGACAGCCGAACACCGGGGAGCTGTTTTTT. The chain links TRBV5-3 to TRBJ2-2; 7 bases fit TRBD1. TRBV5-3 is marked as an open reading frame, function uncertain. V lost 1 base, J lost 0 bases, and 3 bases stayed unmatched. This CDR3 region has 16 residues.

CDR3: CASSNRQGSYEQYF. CDR3 bases: TGTGCCAGCAGCAATCGACAGGGTTCCTACGAGCAGTACTTC. This chain connects TRBV5-4 to TRBJ2-7; 7 positions agree with TRBD1. The CDR3 runs 14 residues. Trimming took 4 bases from V and 1 from J; bases not matched to a gene: 5. The germline gives CDR1 SGHNT, CDR2 YYREEE (reference sequence).

V usage is TRBV18 and J usage is TRBJ1-5; possible D gene TRBD1, 6 bases. The V gene lost 4 bases and the J gene lost 4 bases, with 8 bases spanning the gap. This CDR3 is 13 amino acids long. Germline lookup yields CDR1 KGHSH and CDR2 LQKENI. The CDR3 region is CASSRDRNQPQHF. CDR3 coding DNA: TGTGCCAGCTCACGCGACAGGAATCAGCCCCAGCATTTT.

V usage is TRBV12-3 or TRBV12-4 and J usage is TRBJ2-1, with no clear D. The CDR3 has 12 residues. V shed 5 bases and J shed 3 bases, with 5 bases lying between them. The CDR3 DNA is TGTGCCAGCAGTCGTGTCTACAATGAGCAGTTCTTC. It encodes CASSRVYNEQFF.

This sequence joins TRBV27 and TRBJ2-1; 7 bases are shared with TRBD2. CDR3 size: 16 residues. Trimming cost V 0 bases and J 4 bases; bases outside gene matches: 6. The V gene's germline CDR1 is MNHEY and CDR2 SMNVEV (reference sequence). CDR3 protein: CASSLSFAGVYNEQFF. For the CDR3, the DNA is TGTGCCAGCAGTTTATCATTCGCGGGAGTGTACAATGAGCAGTTCTTC.

The DNA for the CDR3 is TGTGCCAGCAGTTTCAGGCAGGGGGCCATTAATAGCTATGGCTACACCTTC. It codes for CASSFRQGAINSYGYTF. The chain employs TRBV28 and TRBJ1-2; TRBD1 aligns across 8 bases. CDR3 length equals 17 residues. V lost 3 bases, J lost 4 bases, and 13 bases stayed unmatched. CDR1 MDHEN and CDR2 SYDVKM come from the germline V gene.

The chain couples TRBV3-1 (or the pseudogene TRBV3-2) to TRBJ2-7; 13 bases fit TRBD2. The CDR3 loop spans 15 amino acids. J lost 3 bases, V lost 4 bases, and 3 bases had no gene match. The germline gives CDR1 LGHDT, CDR2 YNNKEL (reference sequence). The CDR3 region has the DNA TGTGCCAGCAGCCCAGGACTAGCGGGAGTCTACGAGCAGTACTTC. This codes for CASSPGLAGVYEQYF.